One T cell receptor beta chain is described in this entry. The table lists this clonotype with a few counts. Its antigen is still unknown. No per-base quality is available; no much larger clone lies one base away. The 39 donors, aged roughly 6 to 100 years, were systemically healthy Caucasian individuals from Russia. Roughly 11 milliliters of peripheral blood were drawn from each donor into EDTA-treated Vacutainer tubes. PBMCs were isolated by Ficoll-Paque density-gradient centrifugation, with at least 7 million obtained per sample. Total RNA was extracted from PBMCs with Trizol reagent, with at least 5.5 micrograms obtained per sample. The percentages of naive CD45RAhigh/CD27high T cells were determined by flow cytometry on a PBMC aliquot from every donor. These data come from a study of blood T cells in healthy people across ages (dated by TCRdb to the mid-2010s). About the investigation overall: In model experiments, template switching captured roughly one uniquely barcoded TCR beta cDNA molecule for every two T cells. Donors were grouped into four age groups: young (average approximately 16 years), middle-aged (roughly 40), aged (around 60) and long-lived (over 80). Two additional independent replicas of 1 million unique cDNA reads from the same blood draw were analyzed for two donors (one aged 18 to 30 and one aged 80 or older). The study measured age-related changes in TCR beta repertoire diversity using deep sequencing normalized with unique cDNA molecular identifiers. Study-level results and caveats: Observed TCR beta diversity correlated strongly with the percentage of naive T cells measured by flow cytometry. Bulk unsorted PBMC profiling prevented conclusive comparison of naive and antigen-experienced compartments. Estimates of total diversity based on one million sequenced T cells were considered lower bounds and underestimates. Because donor CMV infection status was unknown, age-related changes in expanded clonotypes were potentially confounded. As age increased, observed TCR beta diversity per million T cells dropped in a roughly linear way, and a significant reduction was already evident by age 40. Compared with the aged group, more naive CD4+ T cells, fewer expanded clones and increased TCR diversity were shown by the long-lived group, suggesting age selection.

The germline ends are 12 bases apart after V is trimmed by 1 base and J by 4 bases. The CDR3 spans 15 residues, from the cysteine through the phenylalanine. Only CDR3 DNA remains: 45 bases, in frame from the first base. In the germline V gene (reference sequence), CDR1 corresponds to LGHDT and CDR2 to YNNKEL. Libraries were prepared through 5' RACE. Sequencing relied on an Illumina HiSeq 2500. A second roughly 7 to 11 cycle PCR used a sample-barcoded 5' primer and a J-beta primer mix. A template-switch 5' adaptor carrying 12 random nucleotides introduced a unique molecular identifier onto each TCR beta cDNA molecule. At least 2.5 million CDR3-containing paired-end reads were obtained from each sample. The Mint cDNA synthesis kit, primed by a TRBC-specific oligonucleotide, was used to synthesize first-strand cDNA from all RNA. Following uracil-DNA glycosylase treatment, all cDNA underwent a first 18-cycle PCR with the universal primers M1SS and BC2_uni_R. The original methods were these. For normalization, 1 million high-quality reads were randomly selected from each sample, with every read carrying a distinct molecular identifier. Instead of being binned into consensus sequences, reads with shared molecular identifiers were discarded. CDR3 identification, clonotype clustering and error correction used MiTCR with a Q25 quality threshold and the strictest error-elimination algorithm. A nonparametric unseen species model using Euler transformation provided a lower-bound estimate of total TCR beta diversity. The raw public reads went through TCRdb reprocessing: fastp at Q25, MiXCR clone calling, in-frame beta chains kept. All rows with the same CDR3 protein become a single entry with the most common DNA and genes. The V and J calls, along with clone size, are taken from TCRdb and not from the paper's own processing. For this sample there are approximately 960,000 distinct CDR3 sequences; just under 30% appear just once. Approximately 10% of the sample belongs to the ten largest clones.

The sample also formed part of further work on T cells of mothers and their children. As described in the second report: Donors were nine systemically healthy Caucasian individuals: three mothers and their six children. cDNA synthesis used all of the extracted RNA, with approximately 1.4 ug of RNA in each 15 ul reaction. Sample barcodes and 2-4 random nucleotides were added via the M1S primer in the second PCR. More than 8.5 million TCR beta CDR3 reads were obtained from each mother, and roughly 3 million reads were obtained from each child. Thymic selection similarly shapes TCR recombination output in related and unrelated pairs, with minor effect from inherited differences. Related mother-child pairs always showed normalized repertoire overlap that was slightly higher than in unrelated mother-child pairs, though the difference was never significant. No persistent microchimeric T cell clones were found, with a detection sensitivity of approximately 110 clones per million clonotypes. The study used deep NGS to compare TCR beta repertoires of mothers and children, seeking features distinguishing related mother-child pairs from unrelated individuals. Mothers averaged about 37 +/- 4 years of age and children averaged around 10 +/- 4 years. After adapters were ligated using NEBNext reagents, the libraries underwent 100+100 nt paired-end sequencing on an Illumina HiSeq 2000. To prevent cross-contamination, the mother and child libraries were prepared one month apart and sequenced in separate runs. For each donor, somewhere between roughly 450,000 and 2,200,000 distinct TCR beta clonotypes were identified. Naive TCR beta clonotypes were estimated from low-frequency clonotypes matched to each donor's FACS-determined naive share, without sorting.

This TCR derives from a woman aged 35 to 49 in good health. The rearrangement joined TRBV3-1 to TRBJ2-3, with a tentative D gene TRBD2 over 6 matching bases. Sequences were obtained from blood. The nucleotides read TGTGCCAGCAGCCAAGGGCTCGGGGGAGCAGATACGCAGTATTTT. Its coded protein is CASSQGLGGADTQYF.